The 24 T cell receptor beta chains in this list originate from one sample, sequenced in a study of cytomegalovirus exposure and HLA in healthy donors. Researchers ran the PCR with 60 Vbeta and 13 Jbeta primers. Sequencing used immunoSEQ multiplex PCR; TCRdb keeps in-frame clones, though not all of them. The data contain 200,000 to 250,000 clones, about three quarters of them seen just once; the ten biggest clones take up around 15%. Material: PBMCs. The receptors derive from a man between 40 and 49 years old in good health and CMV-seronegative.

In its sample, this clone was seen many times. The chain joins TRBV2 to TRBJ1-5; a weak D match, TRBD1 (5 bases). V lost 3 bases and J 7 bases, leaving 19 bases between the germline ends. The length of the CDR3 is 16 residues. CDR1 and CDR2 (germline): SNHLY, FYNNEI. The CDR3 is CASSDPSSGIPQPQHF. DNA of the CDR3: TGTGCCAGCAGTGACCCTTCTTCAGGGATACCCCAGCCCCAGCATTTT.

CDR3 in DNA: TGTGCCAGCAGTTTAACCCGGGACAGCTACAATGAGCAGTTCTTC. Protein sequence: CASSLTRDSYNEQFF. V is TRBV7-2 and J is TRBJ2-1; TRBD1 matches 7 bases. V was pared by 6 bases and J by 3 bases, with 8 bases of the junction left unmatched. Germline V CDR1 and CDR2: SGHTA, FQGNSA. This CDR3 is built from 15 residues. The variable domain in full, with the rest retrieved from reference TRBV7-2 and TRBJ2-1, is GAGVSQSPSNKVTEKGKDVELRCDPISGHTALYWYRQSLGQGLEFLIYFQGNSAPDKSGLPSDRFSAERTGGSVSTLTIQRTQQEDSAVYLCASSLTRDSYNEQFFGPGTRLTVL.

The chain carries TRBV6-5 and TRBJ2-4, with D maybe TRBD2 (6 bases). The CDR3 is made up of 15 amino acids. Germline CDR1 reads MNHEY; CDR2 reads SVGAGI. Trimming pared 5 bases from V and 3 bases from J, leaving 14 bases between. CDR3 region: CASSPIDSGKNIQYF. CDR3 coding DNA: TGTGCCAGCAGTCCCATAGATAGCGGCAAAAACATTCAGTACTTC.

J is TRBJ2-3 and V is TRBV4-2, with TRBD2 identical over 10 bases. Germline assignment: CDR1 LGHNA and CDR2 YNFKEQ. J was trimmed by 0 bases and V by 5 bases; bases with no gene match: 5. The CDR3 is 16 amino acids. The CDR3, as DNA: TGTGCCAGCAGCATGACTAGCGGGCTTAGCACAGATACGCAGTATTTT. It is translated as CASSMTSGLSTDTQYF.

This clone was counted once. This chain uses TRBV5-1 with TRBJ2-7; D is possibly TRBD1 (6 bases). CDR1 SGHRS and CDR2 YFSETQ come from the germline V gene. Trimming cost V 2 bases and J 6 bases, with 12 bases left between them. The CDR3 covers 13 residues. The DNA for the CDR3 is TGCGCCAGCAGCTTTACAGGGTCTCGCGAGCAGTACTTC. Translating gives CASSFTGSREQYF. The complete variable domain, with remaining parts taken from reference TRBV5-1 and TRBJ2-7, reads KAGVTQTPRYLIKTRGQQVTLSCSPISGHRSVSWYQQTPGQGLQFLFEYFSETQRNKGNFPGRFSGRQFSNSRSEMNVSTLELGDSALYLCASSFTGSREQYFGPGTRLTVT.

V is TRBV4-1 and J is TRBJ2-3, with 9 bases matching TRBD2. The CDR3 is 16 amino acids. Germline CDR1 is MGHRA and CDR2 is YSYEKL. V lost 2 bases and J lost 3; bases outside the gene matches: 6. The CDR3 bases are TGCGCCAGCAGCCAATTGGGCGGGGGGGCGACAGATACGCAGTATTTT. It specifies CASSQLGGGATDTQYF.

The chain joins TRBV7-2 to TRBJ1-1; D unclear. The CDR3 totals 15 residues. With 3 bases removed from V and 0 bases from J, the gap between germline ends came to 11 bases. Germline CDR1 SGHTA, CDR2 FQGNSA. This CDR3 is CASSLGGRMNTEAFF. The CDR3 bases are TGTGCCAGCAGCTTGGGAGGACGGATGAACACTGAAGCTTTCTTT.

This chain links TRBV27 with TRBJ2-2; TRBD1 matches 8 bases. Per germline, CDR1 MNHEY and CDR2 SMNVEV (reference sequence). This CDR3 is built from 15 residues. V shed 3 bases, J shed 1 base, and the junction held 1 base outside the gene matches. CDR3 residues: CASSFGTGNTGELFF. The CDR3 DNA reads as TGTGCCAGCAGTTTCGGGACAGGGAACACCGGGGAGCTGTTTTTT.

V and J are TRBV7-9 and TRBJ2-1; no definite D call. Germline V CDR1 and CDR2: SEHNR, FQNEAQ (reference sequence). The CDR3 extends over 11 amino acids. Trimming cost V 8 bases and J 5 bases, with 7 bases left between them. CDR3 in amino acids: CASGPHNEQFF. CDR3 coding DNA: TGTGCCAGCGGGCCCCACAATGAGCAGTTCTTC.

J is TRBJ2-7 and V is TRBV4-1, with 9 bases identical to TRBD2. The CDR3 sequence is 19 residues long. Per the germline V gene, CDR1 is MGHRA and CDR2 is YSYEKL. With 4 bases clipped from V and 2 bases from J, the junction kept 18 bases outside the gene matches. CDR3 coding DNA: TGCGCCAGCAGCCTCATTCAGAGGAGACTAGCGGAGCCCACCTACGAGCAGTACTTC. Amino acids: CASSLIQRRLAEPTYEQYF.

The rearrangement uses TRBV9 and TRBJ1-5, with D unresolved. Germline assignment: CDR1 SGDLS and CDR2 YYNGEE. The V end was cut by 0 bases, the J end by 1 base, with 8 bases between. This CDR3 has 15 amino acids. The CDR3 sequence is CASSVGVSSNQPQHF. CDR3 DNA: TGTGCCAGCAGCGTAGGAGTTTCGAGCAATCAGCCCCAGCATTTT.

Only one count was recorded for this clone. V gene TRBV5-4 combines with J gene TRBJ2-1, with D possibly being TRBD2 (6 bases). V was pared by 4 bases and J by 11 bases, with 19 bases between. Germline V gene data show CDR1 as SGHNT and CDR2 as YYREEE (reference sequence). CDR3 length: 14 amino acids. CDR3 in amino acids: CASSLPAPSVKQFF. The CDR3 DNA reads as TGTGCCAGCAGCCTCCCGGCGCCTAGCGTTAAGCAGTTCTTC.

This rearrangement joins TRBV15 to TRBJ1-2; maybe TRBD1 (6 bases). V shed 0 bases and J shed 7 bases, with 15 bases lying between them. The CDR3 extends over 15 amino acids. Germline CDR1 and CDR2: LNHNV and YYDKDF (reference sequence). CDR3 in amino acids: CATSRDAGRGTGYTF. The CDR3 nucleotides read TGTGCCACCAGCAGAGATGCCGGCAGGGGAACTGGCTACACCTTC.

V gene TRBV6-5 combines with J gene TRBJ1-1; no clear D. The germline V and J ends were trimmed by 3 bases and 0 bases, with 11 bases remaining between them. Looked up from germline, CDR1 is MNHEY and CDR2 is SVGAGI. This CDR3 contains 15 residues. The CDR3 sequence is CASSYPSQVNTEAFF. As DNA, the CDR3 is TGTGCCAGCAGTTATCCGTCACAAGTGAACACTGAAGCTTTCTTT.

The chain joins TRBV4-1 to TRBJ1-1; D remains unclear. Germline V gene lookup returns CDR1 MGHRA and CDR2 YSYEKL. Trimming removed 0 bases from V and 1 base from J, with 6 bases in between. This CDR3 region has 14 residues. This chain's CDR3 is CASSQDHGNTEAFF. CDR3 coding DNA: TGCGCCAGCAGCCAAGATCACGGGAACACTGAAGCTTTCTTT.

V is TRBV28 and J is TRBJ1-1; 9 bases line up with TRBD1. V lost 1 base to trimming and J lost 0 bases; unmatched junction nucleotides: 3. The V gene's germline CDR1 is MDHEN and CDR2 SYDVKM. The CDR3 contains 16 residues. CDR3 bases: TGTGCCAGCAGTTTATACGGGACAGGGCTGAACACTGAAGCTTTCTTT. Protein product: CASSLYGTGLNTEAFF.

The chain couples TRBV10-3 to TRBJ2-5, with a tentative D call TRBD2 (6 bases). The germline CDR1 and CDR2 sequences are ENHRY and SYGVKD. Deletions cut 6 bases from V and 2 bases from J, with 13 bases between. The CDR3 is made up of 14 amino acids. In DNA form, the CDR3 reads TGTGCCATCAGGGAAGCGGGTCCTCAAGAGACCCAGTACTTC. Translated: CAIREAGPQETQYF.

This clone occurred a few times. The rearrangement uses TRBV30 and TRBJ2-6, with TRBD1 matching 9 bases. The CDR3 has 14 residues. Germline V gene lookup returns CDR1 GTSNPN and CDR2 SVGIG (reference sequence). With 8 bases clipped from V and 3 bases from J, the junction kept 5 bases outside the gene matches. This chain's CDR3 is CARTGGGGANVLTF. CDR3 nucleotides: TGTGCCCGTACAGGGGGCGGTGGGGCCAACGTCCTGACTTTC.

The chain joins TRBV30 to TRBJ1-1; D is unclear. V was shortened by 5 bases and J by 3 bases, with 13 bases between the two germline ends. This CDR3 contains 13 residues. The V gene's germline CDR1 is GTSNPN and CDR2 SVGIG (reference sequence). DNA of the CDR3: TGTGCCTGGGTGGGCAGGCGTGACACTGAAGCTTTCTTT. Translation: CAWVGRRDTEAFF. Supplemented by reference TRBV30 and TRBJ1-1, the full variable domain reads SQTIHQWPATLVQPVGSPLSLECTVEGTSNPNLYWYRQAAGRGLQLLFYSVGIGQISSEVPQNLSASRPQDRQFILSSKKLLLSDSGFYLCAWVGRRDTEAFFGQGTRLTVV.

V usage is TRBV4-1 and J usage is TRBJ1-6; no reliable D call. Trimming stripped 0 bases from V and 0 bases from J, with 6 bases between. CDR1 is MGHRA, CDR2 YSYEKL, per germline. This CDR3 region has 16 residues. CDR3 nucleotides: TGCGCCAGCAGCCAAGAGGCTAGCTCCTATAATTCACCCCTCCACTTT. It codes for CASSQEASSYNSPLHF.

A word on this clone: Other DNA sequences from this sample encode an identical CDR3 as well. The chain combines TRBV9 with TRBJ1-1; D gene uncertain. The CDR3 covers 14 residues. V lost 0 bases and J 3 bases, leaving 9 bases between the germline ends. Germline CDR1 SGDLS, CDR2 YYNGEE. CDR3 region: CASSVEGRDTEAFF. CDR3 DNA sequence: TGTGCCAGCAGCGTAGAAGGGAGGGACACTGAAGCTTTCTTT.

The gene calls are TRBV6-1 and TRBJ2-4; maybe TRBD2 (5 bases). The CDR3 is made up of 16 amino acids. The V end lost 2 bases, the J end lost 1 base, and 12 bases lay between the germline ends. CDR1 and CDR2 from the germline V gene are MNHNS and SASEGT. This chain's CDR3 is CASSEIGEGAKNIQYF. The CDR3, as DNA: TGTGCCAGCAGTGAAATCGGGGAAGGGGCCAAAAACATTCAGTACTTC.

The chain has TRBV9 and TRBJ2-7, with 8 bases aligning to TRBD1. Germline lookup yields CDR1 SGDLS and CDR2 YYNGEE. The CDR3 sequence is 14 residues long. V shed 4 bases, J shed 3 bases, and the junction held 6 bases outside the gene matches. This chain's CDR3 is CASSPYGQGYEQYF. As DNA, the CDR3 is TGTGCCAGCAGCCCTTACGGACAGGGCTACGAGCAGTACTTC.

The rearrangement uses TRBV5-5 and TRBJ1-1; tentatively, D is TRBD1 (5 bases). The length of the CDR3 is 14 residues. V gave up 4 bases and J gave up 4 bases, with 14 bases separating them. Germline V lookup: CDR1 SGHKS, CDR2 YYEKEE (reference sequence). The CDR3 DNA sequence: TGTGCCAGCAGCCACATACGGGGGGGCACTGAAGCTTTCTTT. The encoded protein is CASSHIRGGTEAFF.